These T cell receptor beta chains were read from a single sample in a study of blood T cell repertoires in COVID-19. Using immunoSEQ multiplex PCR, the repertoire was profiled, and TCRdb retains in-frame clones only, with some absent. The sample includes over 40,000 clones, approximately 86% of them seen just once. Sequences were obtained from peripheral blood. The receptors derive from a woman aged 80 or older with acute or convalescent COVID-19. Both conserved end residues are part of each CDR3. A D gene is named only where the DNA matches it firmly. Not every row has a clone size; where given, it reads once, few, many or a size class.

D gene,J gene,clone size,V gene,CDR3 protein,CDR3 DNA
TRBD1,TRBJ1-5,NA,TRBV12-3/TRBV12-4,CASSGQGHQPQHF,TGTGCCAGCAGCGGACAGGGACATCAGCCCCAGCATTTT
TRBD2,TRBJ2-7,NA,TRBV4-1,CASSQGGLAAYEQYF,TGCGCCAGCAGCCAAGGGGGACTAGCGGCCTACGAGCAGTACTTC
TRBD1,TRBJ1-1,NA,TRBV29-1,CSVGQGGTEAFF,TGCAGCGTTGGACAGGGTGGAACTGAAGCTTTCTTT
TRBD1,TRBJ1-6,NA,TRBV16,CASSQSGQNNSPLHF,TGTGCCAGCAGCCAATCGGGACAGAATAATTCACCCCTCCACTTT
NA,TRBJ1-2,NA,TRBV20-1,CSASPSQLRGYTF,TGCAGTGCTAGTCCCTCGCAGCTGCGGGGCTACACCTTC
NA,TRBJ1-2,NA,TRBV6-1,CASSEGARGGYTF,TGTGCCAGCAGTGAGGGGGCCAGAGGAGGCTACACCTTC
TRBD1,TRBJ1-5,NA,TRBV7-8,CASSGQGGYSNQPQHF,TGTGCCAGCAGCGGACAGGGCGGATATAGCAATCAGCCCCAGCATTTT
TRBD1,TRBJ2-7,NA,TRBV6-5,CASSPGQAFPYEQYF,TGTGCCAGCTCCCCGGGACAGGCATTCCCGTACGAGCAGTACTTC
NA,TRBJ2-2,NA,TRBV3-1/TRBV3-2,CASSPQGNGELFF,TGTGCCAGCAGCCCTCAGGGGAACGGGGAGCTGTTTTTT
TRBD1,TRBJ1-2,once,TRBV5-1,CASSLAGQTYGYTF,TGCGCCAGCAGCTTGGCGGGACAGACCTATGGCTACACCTTC
NA,TRBJ1-1,once,TRBV11-2,CASSLAGAFTEAFF,TGTGCCAGCAGCTTGGCGGGGGCGTTCACTGAAGCTTTCTTT
TRBD1,TRBJ2-2,NA,TRBV2,CASTGTGSNTGELFF,TGTGCCAGCACCGGGACAGGTTCGAACACCGGGGAGCTGTTTTTT
TRBD2,TRBJ2-7,NA,TRBV10-2,CASRGSVAGDLYEQYF,TGCGCCAGCCGTGGTTCGGTAGCGGGGGACCTATACGAGCAGTACTTC
NA,TRBJ2-2,NA,TRBV27,CASSFSVAGELFF,TGTGCCAGCAGTTTTTCAGTCGCCGGGGAGCTGTTTTTT
NA,TRBJ1-5,NA,TRBV2,CASSADRINQPQHF,TGTGCCAGCAGCGCGGACAGAATCAATCAGCCCCAGCATTTT
NA,TRBJ2-7,NA,TRBV6-5,CASAPDRTREQYF,TGTGCCAGCGCCCCCGATAGAACGAGGGAGCAGTACTTC
NA,TRBJ1-3,NA,TRBV11-3,CASSLSGDRTIYF,TGTGCCAGCAGCTTATCCGGGGATCGGACCATATATTTT
TRBD2,TRBJ2-5,NA,TRBV9,CASSASLAGGGETQYF,TGTGCCAGCAGCGCATCACTAGCGGGGGGCGGTGAGACCCAGTACTTC
TRBD2,TRBJ2-5,NA,TRBV4-2,CASSQDRLAGGGGETQYF,TGTGCCAGCAGCCAAGATCGCCTAGCGGGGGGCGGGGGAGAGACCCAGTACTTC
NA,TRBJ1-2,once,TRBV12-3/TRBV12-4,CASSEGGSGYTF,TGTGCCAGCAGTGAAGGGGGTAGTGGCTACACCTTC
NA,TRBJ1-5,NA,TRBV6-2/TRBV6-3,CASSESSSNQPQHF,TGTGCCAGCAGTGAGTCATCTAGCAATCAGCCCCAGCATTTT
NA,TRBJ2-2,NA,TRBV9,CASSETSTGELFF,TGTGCCAGCAGCGAGACTAGCACCGGGGAGCTGTTTTTT
NA,TRBJ2-1,once,TRBV5-1,CASSLMTPNNEQFF,TGCGCCAGCAGCTTGATGACACCAAACAATGAGCAGTTCTTC
TRBD1,TRBJ1-1,NA,TRBV5-1,CASSRGTGEVTEAFF,TGCGCCAGCAGCCGCGGGACAGGGGAGGTCACTGAAGCTTTCTTT
TRBD1,TRBJ1-5,NA,TRBV19,CASRDRGASNQPQHF,TGTGCCAGTAGGGACAGGGGGGCTAGCAATCAGCCCCAGCATTTT
NA,TRBJ1-4,few,TRBV6-5,CASSLGVGGEKLFF,TGTGCCAGCAGTCTAGGGGTGGGGGGTGAAAAACTGTTTTTT
TRBD1,TRBJ1-2,NA,TRBV7-9,CASSLPGQGAGGYTF,TGTGCCAGCAGCTTACCGGGACAGGGGGCGGGAGGCTACACCTTC
NA,TRBJ1-1,NA,TRBV7-2,CASSLDRDVNTEAFF,TGTGCCAGCAGCTTAGACCGGGATGTGAACACTGAAGCTTTCTTT
TRBD2,TRBJ2-2,NA,TRBV10-2,CASRAGLNTGELFF,TGCGCCAGCAGAGCGGGGCTTAACACCGGGGAGCTGTTTTTT
TRBD2,TRBJ2-3,NA,TRBV9,CASTKSSGFTDTQYF,TGTGCCAGCACGAAGTCTAGCGGGTTCACAGATACGCAGTATTTT
NA,TRBJ1-1,few,TRBV2,CASSEAGRATEAFF,TGTGCCAGCAGTGAAGCGGGCAGGGCCACTGAAGCTTTCTTT
NA,TRBJ1-4,NA,TRBV6-6,CASSYGFTENEKLFF,TGTGCCAGCAGTTACGGATTCACAGAGAATGAAAAACTGTTTTTT
NA,TRBJ1-4,NA,TRBV5-4,CASSLDRDNEKLFF,TGTGCCAGCAGCTTGGACAGAGATAATGAAAAACTGTTTTTT
TRBD1,TRBJ1-4,NA,TRBV27,CASSLLLGGEKLFF,TGTGCCAGCAGTTTACTCTTAGGGGGCGAAAAACTGTTTTTT
NA,TRBJ1-4,NA,TRBV27,CASSARSGAYEKLFF,TGTGCCAGCAGTGCCCGGTCGGGTGCATACGAAAAACTGTTTTTT
TRBD1,TRBJ2-4,once,TRBV5-6,CASSFRQGVAKNIQYF,TGTGCCAGCAGCTTTCGCCAGGGGGTAGCCAAAAACATTCAGTACTTC
TRBD2,TRBJ2-1,NA,TRBV11-2,CASSWGWTSGENEQFF,TGTGCCAGCAGCTGGGGGTGGACTAGCGGGGAGAATGAGCAGTTCTTC
NA,TRBJ1-2,NA,TRBV5-6,CASSLNPPVDYGYTF,TGTGCCAGCAGCTTGAACCCCCCGGTGGACTATGGCTACACCTTC
TRBD1,TRBJ1-2,NA,TRBV6-1,CASSEAAGQGRPEGYTF,TGTGCCAGCAGTGAAGCGGCTGGACAGGGAAGGCCCGAAGGCTACACCTTC
NA,TRBJ2-1,NA,TRBV6-1,CASSDGLLSAYNEQFF,TGTGCCAGCAGTGATGGCCTTCTCTCCGCCTACAATGAGCAGTTCTTC
NA,TRBJ1-6,NA,TRBV3-1/TRBV3-2,CASSSRDGRTSPLHF,TGTGCCAGCTCCTCAAGAGACGGGAGGACTTCACCCCTCCACTTT
NA,TRBJ1-5,NA,TRBV2,CASSDPGDSGVSQPQHF,TGTGCCAGCAGTGACCCCGGGGATTCTGGGGTTAGCCAGCCCCAGCATTTT
TRBD2,TRBJ2-1,NA,TRBV25-1,CATTGGGGNEQFF,TGTGCCACCACTGGGGGGGGTGGTAATGAGCAGTTCTTC
NA,TRBJ2-2,NA,TRBV18,CASSLYSGELFF,TGTGCCAGCTCACTGTATTCCGGGGAGCTGTTTTTT
TRBD2,TRBJ2-2,NA,TRBV7-2,CASSPWEGTGELFF,TGTGCCAGCAGCCCCTGGGAGGGCACCGGGGAGCTGTTTTTT
TRBD1,TRBJ1-1,NA,TRBV7-2,CASSSYRGITEAFF,TGTGCCAGCAGCTCTTACAGGGGGATCACTGAAGCTTTCTTT
NA,TRBJ1-2,NA,TRBV2,CASLGSQGPYGYTF,TGTGCCAGCCTTGGCAGCCAGGGGCCCTATGGCTACACCTTC